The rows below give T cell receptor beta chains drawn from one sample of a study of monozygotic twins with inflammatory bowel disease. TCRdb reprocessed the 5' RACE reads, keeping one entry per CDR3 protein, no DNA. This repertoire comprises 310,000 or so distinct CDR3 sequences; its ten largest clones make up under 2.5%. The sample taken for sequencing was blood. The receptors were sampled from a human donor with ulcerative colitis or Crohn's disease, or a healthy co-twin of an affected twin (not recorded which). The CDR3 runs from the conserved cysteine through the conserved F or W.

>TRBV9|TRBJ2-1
CASSVETGTAYNEQFF
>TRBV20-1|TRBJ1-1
CSALQPGTANTEAFF
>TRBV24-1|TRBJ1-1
CATSDWRGEEPFF
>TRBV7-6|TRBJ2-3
CASSLMGVADTQYF
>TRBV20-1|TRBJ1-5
CSASGGAGTGVNQPQHF
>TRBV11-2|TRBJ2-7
CASSRPLAGEQYF
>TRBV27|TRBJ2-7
CASSPFGTGPSYEQYF
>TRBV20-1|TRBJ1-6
CSARDLGGSWGSPLHF
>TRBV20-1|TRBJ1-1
CSAPQGGTEAFF
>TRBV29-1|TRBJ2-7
CSAILAGAYEQYF
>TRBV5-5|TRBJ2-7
CASSRSPYSYEQYF
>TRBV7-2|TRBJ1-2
CASSLDRGYRGYTF
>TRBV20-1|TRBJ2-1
CSATRRDEQFF
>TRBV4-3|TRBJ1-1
CASSAQQGGTEAFF
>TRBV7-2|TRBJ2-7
CASSLSLGDSYEQYF
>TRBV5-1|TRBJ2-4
CASGTGVKNIQYF
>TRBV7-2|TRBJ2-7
CASSWYNKQYF
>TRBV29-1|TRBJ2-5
CSVNTGGAYQETQYF
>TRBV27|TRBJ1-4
CASTTSGSKKLFF
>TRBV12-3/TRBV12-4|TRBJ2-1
CASAGTQNEQFF
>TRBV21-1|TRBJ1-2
CASSKGQELGYTF
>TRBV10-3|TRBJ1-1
CAIRAQDTEAFF
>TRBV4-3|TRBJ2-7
CASSQRPGTAYEQYF
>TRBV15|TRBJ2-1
CATARKGDEQFF
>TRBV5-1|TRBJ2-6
CASSLFAGANVLTF
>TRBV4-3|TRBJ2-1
CASSQDLAGGTYNEQFF
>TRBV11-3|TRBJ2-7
CASSLTSGSDEQYF
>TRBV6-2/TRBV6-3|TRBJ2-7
CASRLNYEQYF
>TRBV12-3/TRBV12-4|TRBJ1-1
CASSSRDWNTEAFF
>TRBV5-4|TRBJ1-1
CASSLEDQRTEAFF
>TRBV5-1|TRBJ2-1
CASSLSANSYNEQFF
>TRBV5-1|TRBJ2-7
CASSLAGTGADEQYF
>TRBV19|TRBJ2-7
CASSGLAGGKVSEQYF
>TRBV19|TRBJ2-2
CASSLPRGYTGELFF
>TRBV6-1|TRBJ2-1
CASSARGSGVSYNEQFF
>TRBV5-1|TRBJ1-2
CASSLASGRGYTF
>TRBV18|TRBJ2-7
CASSPRRSGYEQYF
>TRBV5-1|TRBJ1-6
CASREGSDNSPLHF
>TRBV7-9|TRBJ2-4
CASSLVDRGHKNIQYF
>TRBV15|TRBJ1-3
CATSRSTAGNTIYF
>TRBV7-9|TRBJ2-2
CASSLRRDTGELFF
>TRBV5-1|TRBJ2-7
CASSLQNQGYEQYF
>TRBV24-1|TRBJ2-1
CATSDFPGPQFF
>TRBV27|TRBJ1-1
CATHGGRGTEAFF
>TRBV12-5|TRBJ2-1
CASSFPGLKNNEQFF
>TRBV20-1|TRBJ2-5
CSADGLAGGDQETQYF
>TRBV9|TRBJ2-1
CASSLGAGEKQFF
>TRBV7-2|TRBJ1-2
CASSLERSPNYGYTF
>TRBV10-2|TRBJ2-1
CASSDPSGGAYNEQFF
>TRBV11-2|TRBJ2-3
CASSLGGAAGASFGRDTQYF
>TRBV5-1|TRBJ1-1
CASSLVVGRNTEAFF
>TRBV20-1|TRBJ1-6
CSASRQGGNSPLHF
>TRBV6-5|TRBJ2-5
CASSYSLTLETQYF
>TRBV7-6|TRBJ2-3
CASSSGIAGAFTDTQYF
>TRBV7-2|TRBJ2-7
CASSLASIGEQYF
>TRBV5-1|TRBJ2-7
CASSLEVGYEQYF